This record concerns one T cell receptor beta chain sequence. The sample originates from a study of blood T cell repertoires in COVID-19. The wider study: Sample material is recorded as cDNA or gDNA derived from T cells, B-cell-depleted T cells, or PBMCs.

Methods used by the authors: How many nucleated cells were present was estimated from reference gene primer amplification. Repertoires were generated with immunoSEQ multiplex PCR, while TCRdb's copy carries only in-frame clones and drops some. V, J and clone size derive from that table, while D and trimming were established from the DNA sequence. This sample has some 300,000 clones, with around 92% found just once. Enrolled through a virtual design, the participants were between 18 and 89 years of age and came from 24 US areas. This CDR3 has 15 amino acids. The V gene lost 0 bases and the J gene lost 4 bases, with 11 bases spanning the gap. CDR1 is MDHEN and CDR2 is SYDVKM in the germline V gene.

The specimen was PBMCs or T cells enriched from blood (not recorded which). This TCR was recovered from a woman aged 50 to 60 who had been exposed to COVID-19. The chain recombines TRBV28 with TRBJ2-3; D might be TRBD1 (5 bases). CDR3 bases: TGTGCCAGCAGTTTATGGCTCCAGGGTTCAGATACGCAGTATTTT. It encodes CASSLWLQGSDTQYF. Variable domain in full (rest from reference TRBV28 and TRBJ2-3): DVKVTQSSRYLVKRTGEKVFLECVQDMDHENMFWYRQDPGLGLRLIYFSYDVKMKEKGDIPEGYSVSREKKERFSLILESASTNQTSMYLCASSLWLQGSDTQYFGPGTRLTVL.